This TCR beta chain was observed in a study of T cells after yellow fever vaccination. Study-wide findings and caveats: A weaker secondary response peaked on day 5, the primary on day 15. FACS-sorted repertoires could harbor abundant contaminating bulk-population clonotypes.

Germline values: CDR1 SGHRS, CDR2 YFSETQ. V trimming: 3 bases; J trimming: 6 bases; junction bases outside the gene matches: 8. This CDR3 has 16 residues. As regards this clonotype: What it recognizes is unknown.

A 5'RACE template-switching step, the method used to make TCR cDNA, added a universal primer site and UMIs. TCRdb re-called the 5' RACE reads through MiXCR, storing one row per CDR3 protein. Among some 550,000 distinct CDR3 sequences listed, over 15% were seen once. The sequence derives from a man aged 25-45 years who received the YFV17D yellow fever vaccine. Material: PBMCs, obtained 15 days after the yellow fever booster vaccination. This rearrangement joins TRBV5-1 to TRBJ2-1; 11 bases agree with TRBD2. The CDR3 DNA follows: TGCGCCAGCAGCTCTCTACTAGCGGGAGAGGCCAATGAGCAGTTCTTC. Its protein product is CASSSLLAGEANEQFF.